The clone carrying this T cell receptor beta chain has a single count. CDR1 and CDR2 from the germline V gene are SEHNR and FQNEAQ (reference sequence). CDR3 size: 14 residues. V was pared by 5 bases and J by 0 bases, with 11 bases between. As defined, naive CD8 cells were CD45RO-negative and positively selected for CCR7, with terminally differentiated effector memory CD45RA+ cells excluded. Every contributor of samples was a Caucasian grown-up residing in Nashville, Tennessee. This sample was taken from a study of shared clonotypes between healthy human individuals. Data came from immunoSEQ multiplex PCR; TCRdb stores just in-frame clones and leaves some out. Of 550,000 to 600,000 clones detected, 95% to 98% appear once; the ten largest clones hold approximately 0.3%.

Sequenced: naive CD8+ T cells sorted from blood. This chain connects TRBV7-9 to TRBJ2-7; D gene uncertain. This clonotype originated in a man aged 30-40 years in good health. The CDR3 protein is CASSRSVSSYEQYF. The CDR3 DNA sequence: TGTGCCAGCAGCCGGAGCGTGAGCTCCTACGAGCAGTACTTC.